These 32 T cell receptor beta chains came from one sample sequenced in a study of blood T cell repertoires in COVID-19 (dated by TCRdb to about 2020). Libraries were built with the immunoSEQ multiplex PCR assay. TCRdb stores this immuneACCESS table with in-frame sequences only. Part of the clones is absent; in the studies checked, under half of the shortfall reflects unresolved V genes, and no reason is known for the rest. Present in this sample are about 240,000 clones, around 85% of which were seen just once. The ten largest clones add up to roughly 9.6% of the sample. Input material: peripheral blood. The source of these receptors is a woman older than 75 with acute or convalescent COVID-19.

The chain recombines TRBV19 with TRBJ2-3, with 7 nucleotides matching TRBD2. Germline trimming cut 9 bases from V and 0 bases from J; bases unmatched to any gene: 9. Germline V gene data show CDR1 as LNHDA and CDR2 as SQIVND (reference sequence). The CDR3 spans 15 residues. The CDR3 DNA reads TGTGCCAGGATCCTAGCGGATCTGAGCACAGATACGCAGTATTTT. Translated: CARILADLSTDTQYF. The entire variable domain, with the rest obtained from reference TRBV19 and TRBJ2-3, is as follows: DGGITQSPKYLFRKEGQNVTLSCEQNLNHDAMYWYRQDPGQGLRLIYYSQIVNDFQKGDIAEGYSVSREKKESFPLTVTSAQKNPTAFYLCARILADLSTDTQYFGPGTRLTVL.

This clone was recorded once. The chain carries TRBV9 and TRBJ2-1; TRBD1 aligns across 9 bases. Germline CDR1 SGDLS, CDR2 YYNGEE. V dropped 0 bases and J dropped 5; count of bases not matched to a gene: 18. The CDR3 sequence is 20 residues long. DNA of the CDR3: TGTGCCAGCAGCGTAGCTTATGGGAGGACAGGGGTCCCCTTTAACAATGAGCAGTTCTTC. Residues: CASSVAYGRTGVPFNNEQFF.

The gene calls are TRBV7-2 and TRBJ1-2; D is unclear. The CDR3 is 12 amino acids. Germline CDR1 and CDR2: SGHTA and FQGNSA. V was clipped by 2 bases and J by 8 bases, with 9 bases between them. CDR3 nucleotide sequence: TGTGCCAGCAGCTTATACGGGGAAGGCTACACCTTC. Protein sequence: CASSLYGEGYTF. The full variable domain, completed using reference TRBV7-2 and TRBJ1-2, is GAGVSQSPSNKVTEKGKDVELRCDPISGHTALYWYRQSLGQGLEFLIYFQGNSAPDKSGLPSDRFSAERTGGSVSTLTIQRTQQEDSAVYLCASSLYGEGYTFGSGTRLTVV.

The chain employs TRBV18 and TRBJ2-7; 7 nucleotides align to TRBD1. The CDR3 runs to 13 residues. V trimming: 3 bases; J trimming: 1 base; junction bases outside the gene matches: 0. Germline V CDR1 and CDR2: KGHSH, LQKENI. The DNA for the CDR3 is TGTGCCAGCTCACCGGGACAGTCCTACGAGCAGTACTTC. It codes for CASSPGQSYEQYF.

In the case of this clone: Within the sample, other DNA sequences also encode this same CDR3. DNA for the CDR3: TGCGCCAGCAGCTTGGAGCAGGGGGCAGGAGGCTACACCTTC. Amino acids: CASSLEQGAGGYTF. This chain links TRBV5-1 with TRBJ1-2; 8 positions match TRBD1. Trimming cost V 0 bases and J 8 bases; bases outside gene matches: 6. This CDR3 spans 14 amino acids. Germline CDR1 and CDR2: SGHRS and YFSETQ.

A note on this clone: Other DNA sequences within the sample encode an identical CDR3. The chain employs TRBV10-3 and TRBJ1-1; D unresolved. Germline loops: CDR1 ENHRY, CDR2 SYGVKD. CDR3 size: 14 residues. With 3 bases removed from V and 4 bases from J, the gap between germline ends came to 12 bases. The CDR3 DNA reads as TGTGCCATCAGTGATCGTGGTCGGGGCACTGAAGCTTTCTTT. As protein: CAISDRGRGTEAFF.

V gene TRBV28 combines with J gene TRBJ2-5; 8 bases align to TRBD2. The CDR3 has 16 amino acids. V lost 2 bases and J lost 1; bases outside the gene matches: 6. Germline CDR1 is MDHEN and CDR2 is SYDVKM. CDR3 sequence (DNA): TGTGCCAGCAGTTTAGGCGGGGGGCCCATCCAAGAGACCCAGTACTTC. This codes for CASSLGGGPIQETQYF.

The chain has TRBV19 and TRBJ2-5; 11 bases align to TRBD1. Germline V gives CDR1 LNHDA, CDR2 SQIVND (reference sequence). Trimming took 9 bases from V and 5 from J; bases not matched to a gene: 2. This CDR3 region has 12 residues. The CDR3 DNA reads TGTGCCAGCCGGACAGGGGGCGAGACCCAGTACTTC. Its protein is CASRTGGETQYF.

The V call is TRBV6-5, the J call TRBJ2-7, with D possibly matching TRBD1 (5 bases). Trimming removed 0 bases from V and 3 bases from J, with 12 bases in between. Germline V lookup: CDR1 MNHEY, CDR2 SVGAGI. CDR3 length: 15 residues. The CDR3 DNA reads TGTGCCAGCAGTTACTCCGGCACAGGATTCTACGAGCAGTACTTC. Protein sequence: CASSYSGTGFYEQYF.

This chain links TRBV11-2 with TRBJ2-1; weak D call: TRBD1 (5 bases). The CDR3 consists of 14 residues. Germline V CDR1 and CDR2: SGHAT, FQNNGV. The V gene lost 2 bases and the J gene lost 1 base, with 6 bases spanning the gap. In DNA form, the CDR3 reads TGTGCCAGCAGCTTACCAGGGTCCTACAATGAGCAGTTCTTC. Encoded protein: CASSLPGSYNEQFF.

DNA of the CDR3: TGCGCCAGCAGCCCCCAACAGGGACGAGGCACCGGGGAGCTGTTTTTT. Its protein is CASSPQQGRGTGELFF. This chain connects TRBV5-1 to TRBJ2-2; D possibly corresponds to TRBD1 (6 bases). Deletions cut 4 bases from V and 4 bases from J, with 17 bases between. In germline, CDR1 is SGHRS, CDR2 YFSETQ. The CDR3 extends over 16 amino acids.

V is TRBV7-3 and J is TRBJ2-2, with TRBD1 as a possible D gene (6 bases). The germline CDR1 and CDR2 sequences are SGHTA and FQGTGA. Between the trimmed V and J ends, which lost 4 bases and 5 bases, there was a span of 14 bases. The CDR3 has 15 amino acids. The chain's CDR3 is CASSSASQGTGELFF. CDR3 nucleotide sequence: TGTGCCAGCAGCTCGGCGTCACAGGGTACCGGGGAGCTGTTTTTT.

V and J are TRBV5-6 and TRBJ1-5, with 11 bases aligning to TRBD1. The CDR3 contains 15 residues. The junction had 2 bases not matched to a gene; V was cut back by 4 bases and J by 2 bases. Germline loops: CDR1 SGHDT, CDR2 YYEEEE. CDR3 protein: CASSLGQGGNQPQHF. DNA of the CDR3: TGTGCCAGCAGCCTGGGACAGGGGGGCAATCAGCCCCAGCATTTT.

The V call is TRBV7-8, the J call TRBJ1-1, with D perhaps matching TRBD1 (6 bases). V shed 4 bases and J shed 11 bases, with 17 bases lying between them. Germline values: CDR1 SGHVS, CDR2 FQNEAQ. The CDR3 covers 13 residues. Written as DNA, the CDR3 is TGTGCCAGCAGCTGGGGGACATCGGCAGTGGCTTTCTTT. This codes for CASSWGTSAVAFF.

The chain recombines TRBV2 with TRBJ2-2; 13 nucleotides match TRBD2. The CDR3 has 15 residues. V gave up 4 bases and J gave up 6 bases; unmatched junction bases: 2. Germline V lookup: CDR1 SNHLY, CDR2 FYNNEI. The CDR3 region has the DNA TGTGCCAGCAGTGGGACTAGCGGGGGTTCCGGGGAGCTGTTTTTT. Its protein product is CASSGTSGGSGELFF.

The DNA for the CDR3 is TGTGCCAGCAAAGCGGGGGGGATGGGAGAGACCCAGTACTTC. Its translation: CASKAGGMGETQYF. The V gene is TRBV6-5, the J gene TRBJ2-5; 10 bases are shared with TRBD2. This CDR3 is built from 14 residues. The germline V gene encodes CDR1 MNHEY and CDR2 SVGAGI. V gave up 7 bases and J gave up 4 bases; unmatched junction bases: 6.

V is TRBV10-1 and J is TRBJ1-3, with D uncertain. Germline V lookup: CDR1 WNHNN, CDR2 SYGVQD (reference sequence). Trimming took off 2 bases at V and 0 bases at J, with 8 bases between the two ends. This CDR3 has 15 amino acids. Written as DNA, the CDR3 is TGCGCCAGCAGTGAGGAGGTAAGCTCTGGAAACACCATATATTTT. Residues: CASSEEVSSGNTIYF.

The chain recombines TRBV28 with TRBJ2-5; 7 nucleotides agree with TRBD1. V gave up 4 bases and J gave up 4 bases; unmatched junction bases: 9. Germline values: CDR1 MDHEN, CDR2 SYDVKM. The CDR3 loop spans 15 amino acids. CDR3 sequence: CASSSPTGFSETQYF. The CDR3 bases are TGTGCCAGCAGTTCCCCGACAGGGTTTTCAGAGACCCAGTACTTC.

V gene TRBV10-1 combines with J gene TRBJ1-5, with 9 nucleotides matching TRBD1. The CDR3 has 16 amino acids. CDR1 and CDR2 from the germline V gene are WNHNN and SYGVQD (reference sequence). Trimming at V came to 2 bases and at J to 2 bases, leaving 4 bases not matched to a gene. For the CDR3, the DNA is TGCGCCAGCAGTGAGGCGGACAGGGGAGGCAATCAGCCCCAGCATTTT. Residues: CASSEADRGGNQPQHF.

The chain recombines TRBV5-1 with TRBJ2-3; no definite D call. Between the trimmed V and J ends, which lost 0 bases and 0 bases, there was a span of 8 bases. The CDR3 sequence is 15 residues long. Germline V CDR1 and CDR2: SGHRS, YFSETQ. The CDR3 sequence: CASSLESVSTDTQYF. The DNA for the CDR3 is TGCGCCAGCAGCTTGGAGTCAGTAAGCACAGATACGCAGTATTTT.

This sequence joins TRBV7-8 and TRBJ1-3, with 9 bases aligning to TRBD1. The CDR3 is 14 residues long. CDR1 SGHVS and CDR2 FQNEAQ come from the germline V gene. V lost 7 bases to trimming and J lost 8 bases; unmatched junction nucleotides: 9. CDR3 in DNA: TGTGCCAGCATGCTACAGGGGGCGAGGGACACCATATATTTT. It translates to CASMLQGARDTIYF.

As DNA, the CDR3 is TGCGCCAGCAGTGACCTTCGACTAGCGGGGGGGAATGAGCAGTTCTTC. This gives the protein CASSDLRLAGGNEQFF. This chain connects TRBV10-2 to TRBJ2-1; 14 bases align to TRBD2. The CDR3 spans 16 residues. The germline CDR1 and CDR2 sequences are WSHSY and SAAADI. V lost 3 bases to trimming and J lost 7 bases; unmatched junction nucleotides: 5.

In its sample, this clone was seen many times. CDR3 coding DNA: TGTGCCAGCCAAGACAGGGCCCGAGTCAATGAGCAGTTCTTC. Translated: CASQDRARVNEQFF. The rearrangement joins TRBV2 to TRBJ2-1; 7 bases are shared with TRBD1. The CDR3 runs to 14 residues. Germline CDR1 SNHLY, CDR2 FYNNEI. V lost 8 bases to trimming and J lost 6 bases; unmatched junction nucleotides: 10.

V usage is TRBV2 and J usage is TRBJ1-4; tentatively, D is TRBD1 (5 bases). In germline, CDR1 is SNHLY, CDR2 FYNNEI. This CDR3 is built from 15 residues. The germline V and J ends were trimmed by 4 bases and 8 bases, with 17 bases remaining between them. This chain's CDR3 is CASSGRTSPGEKLFF. The DNA for the CDR3 is TGTGCCAGCAGTGGAAGGACATCCCCTGGGGAAAAACTGTTTTTT.

The chain carries TRBV27 and TRBJ2-5; D is perhaps TRBD2 (6 bases). Per germline, CDR1 MNHEY and CDR2 SMNVEV (reference sequence). The CDR3 covers 14 residues. Deletions cut 6 bases from V and 5 bases from J, with 16 bases between. CDR3 DNA sequence: TGTGCCAGCAGACCCAGGAGGGACGGGGAGACCCAGTACTTC. This translates into CASRPRRDGETQYF.

The sample holds a few counts of this clone. This sequence joins TRBV28 and TRBJ2-7; maybe TRBD2 (5 bases). Trimming shortened V by 5 bases and J by 1 base, and 18 bases separated the two germline ends. This CDR3 comprises 16 residues. From germline, CDR1 is MDHEN and CDR2 SYDVKM. The CDR3 sequence: CASSNRRVSRSYEQYF. CDR3 DNA sequence: TGTGCCAGCAGTAATCGGCGGGTAAGCCGGTCCTACGAGCAGTACTTC.

The chain carries TRBV6-5 and TRBJ2-1; 9 bases are a match to TRBD2. V was pared by 2 bases and J by 4 bases, with 3 bases of the junction left unmatched. CDR3 length: 15 amino acids. The V gene's germline CDR1 is MNHEY and CDR2 SVGAGI. The CDR3 loop is CASSYEAGGYNEQFF. The CDR3 DNA is TGTGCCAGCAGTTACGAGGCGGGGGGGTACAATGAGCAGTTCTTC.

This clone appeared once. The V gene is TRBV2, the J gene TRBJ2-1, with TRBD2 matching over 10 bases. The trim removed 8 bases at V and 4 bases at J, leaving 2 bases unmatched. Germline CDR1 and CDR2: SNHLY and FYNNEI. There are 13 residues in the CDR3. CDR3 DNA: TGTGCCAGCGGACTAGCGGTTTACAATGAGCAGTTCTTC. Amino acids: CASGLAVYNEQFF.

The chain recombines TRBV28 with TRBJ2-4; 9 nucleotides agree with TRBD1. Germline CDR1 reads MDHEN; CDR2 reads SYDVKM. This CDR3 contains 15 residues. The V and J ends lost 4 bases and 6 bases, in that order; junction bases with no gene match: 7. The CDR3, as DNA: TGTGCCAGCAGTTCCCTCCGGGGACAGGGAAACATTCAGTACTTC. It codes for CASSSLRGQGNIQYF.

V is TRBV3-1 (or the pseudogene TRBV3-2) and J is TRBJ1-2, with TRBD1 as a possible D gene (6 bases). Between the trimmed V and J ends, which lost 5 bases and 0 bases, there was a span of 10 bases. This CDR3 spans 14 amino acids. Germline lookup yields CDR1 LGHDT and CDR2 YNNKEL (reference sequence). CDR3 bases: TGTGCCAGCAGCTCCAGACAGGCTAACTATGGCTACACCTTC. It encodes CASSSRQANYGYTF.

The chain is built from TRBV3-1 (or the pseudogene TRBV3-2) and TRBJ1-1; 8 bases align to TRBD1. J gave up 5 bases and V 4 bases, and 6 bases lay outside the gene matches. Germline V gives CDR1 LGHDT, CDR2 YNNKEL (reference sequence). The CDR3 runs 14 residues. As DNA, the CDR3 is TGTGCCAGCAGCCGACGGACAGGGATTACTGAAGCTTTCTTT. This gives the protein CASSRRTGITEAFF.

Turning to this clone: Other DNA sequences of this sample code for an identical CDR3. The chain has TRBV2 and TRBJ1-2; perhaps TRBD1 as D (5 bases). V was shortened by 1 base and J by 4 bases, with 10 bases between the two germline ends. Per the germline V gene, CDR1 is SNHLY and CDR2 is FYNNEI. The CDR3 sequence is 14 residues long. CDR3 sequence (DNA): TGTGCCAGCAGTGAAGAAGGGGTGGGCTATGGCTACACCTTC. Translation gives CASSEEGVGYGYTF.